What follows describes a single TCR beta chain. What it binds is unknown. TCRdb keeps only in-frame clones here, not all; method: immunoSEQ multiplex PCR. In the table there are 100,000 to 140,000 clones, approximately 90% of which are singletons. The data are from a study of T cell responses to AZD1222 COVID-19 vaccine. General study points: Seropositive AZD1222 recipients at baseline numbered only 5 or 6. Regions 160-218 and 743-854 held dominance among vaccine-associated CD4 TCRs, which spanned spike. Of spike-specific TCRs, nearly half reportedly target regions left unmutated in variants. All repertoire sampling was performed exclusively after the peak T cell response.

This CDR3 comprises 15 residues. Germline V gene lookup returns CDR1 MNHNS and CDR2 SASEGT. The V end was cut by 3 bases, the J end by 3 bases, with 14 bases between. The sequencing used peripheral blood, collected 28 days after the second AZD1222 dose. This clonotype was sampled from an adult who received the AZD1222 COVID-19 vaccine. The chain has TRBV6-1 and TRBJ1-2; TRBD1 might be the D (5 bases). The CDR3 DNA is TGTGCCAGCAGTGATACGGGAGGGGCGTACTATGGCTACACCTTC. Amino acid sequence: CASSDTGGAYYGYTF.